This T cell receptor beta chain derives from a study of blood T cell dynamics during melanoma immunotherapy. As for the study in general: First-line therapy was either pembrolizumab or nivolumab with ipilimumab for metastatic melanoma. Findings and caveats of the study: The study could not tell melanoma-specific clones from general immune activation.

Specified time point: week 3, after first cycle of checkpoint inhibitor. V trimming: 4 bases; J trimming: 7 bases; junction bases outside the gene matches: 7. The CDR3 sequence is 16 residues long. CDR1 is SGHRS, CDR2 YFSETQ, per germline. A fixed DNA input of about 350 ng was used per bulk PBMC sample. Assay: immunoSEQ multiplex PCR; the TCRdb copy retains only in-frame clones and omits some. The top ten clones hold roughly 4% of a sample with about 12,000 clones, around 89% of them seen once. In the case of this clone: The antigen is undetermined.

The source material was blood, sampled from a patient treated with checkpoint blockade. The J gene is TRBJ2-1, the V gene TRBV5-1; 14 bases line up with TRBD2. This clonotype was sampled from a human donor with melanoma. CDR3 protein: CASSPGLAGGGNEQFF. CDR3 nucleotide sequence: TGCGCCAGCAGCCCCGGACTAGCGGGAGGTGGGAATGAGCAGTTCTTC.